This TCR beta chain was found in a study of CD8 T cells in Susac syndrome. The multiple sclerosis control group comprised treatment-naive patients with stable or active relapsing-remitting disease. With random hexamers, roughly 0.45 to 1 ug RNA was reverse transcribed. TCRdb used MiXCR to reprocess the immunoSEQ multiplex PCR reads, holding one entry per CDR3 protein. The sample shows roughly 150,000 distinct CDR3 sequences, 94% of them seen only once. The CDR3 totals 14 residues. V trimming: 5 bases; J trimming: 3 bases; junction bases outside the gene matches: 6. In germline, CDR1 is MNHEY, CDR2 SMNVEV (reference sequence).

The V and J genes are TRBV27 and TRBJ2-7; 8 bases are a match to TRBD2. Sequences were obtained from CD8+ T cells from PBMCs. The sequence derives from a human donor with multiple sclerosis. The CDR3 sequence: CASSISGVSYEQYF. The CDR3 DNA reads TGTGCCAGCAGTATTAGCGGGGTCAGCTACGAGCAGTACTTC.